This T cell receptor (beta chain) derives from a study of early T cells in non-severe SARS-CoV-2 infection. Study summary: Unpaired chains resulted from sequencing bulk RNA of unsorted whole blood.

Unique molecular identifiers were attached to individual cDNA molecules. TCRdb itself ran the 5' RACE reads through MiXCR, one entry per CDR3 protein. The sample comprises some 97,000 distinct CDR3 sequences, approximately 9.9% of which are singletons, and around 4.3% rests with the top ten. The CDR3 runs to 16 residues. Trimming removed 2 bases from V and 3 bases from J, with 17 bases in between. Germline assignment: CDR1 KGHSH and CDR2 LQKENI. The V and J genes are TRBV18 and TRBJ2-7; D ambiguous. The input for sequencing was whole blood, taken at baseline. This sequence originates from an adult who was a healthcare worker with PCR-confirmed SARS-CoV-2 infection or an uninfected control (not recorded which). The CDR3 reads CASSPFDTLRNYEQYF. In DNA form, the CDR3 reads TGTGCCAGCTCACCATTCGACACCCTAAGGAACTACGAGCAGTACTTC.